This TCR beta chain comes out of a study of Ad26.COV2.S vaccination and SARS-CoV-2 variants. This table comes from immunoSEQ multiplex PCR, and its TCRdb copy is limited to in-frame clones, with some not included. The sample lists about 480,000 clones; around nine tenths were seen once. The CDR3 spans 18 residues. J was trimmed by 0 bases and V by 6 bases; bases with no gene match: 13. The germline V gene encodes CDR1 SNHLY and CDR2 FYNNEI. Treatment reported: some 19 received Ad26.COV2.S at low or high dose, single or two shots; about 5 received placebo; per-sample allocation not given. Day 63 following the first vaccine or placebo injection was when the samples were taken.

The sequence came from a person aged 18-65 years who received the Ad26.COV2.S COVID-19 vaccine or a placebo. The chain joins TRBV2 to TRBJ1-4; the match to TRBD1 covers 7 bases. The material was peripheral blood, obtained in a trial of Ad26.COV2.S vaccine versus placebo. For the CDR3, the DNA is TGTGCCAGCAGCCGAAACCCAGGGACAGCCACAACTAATGAAAAACTGTTTTTT. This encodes CASSRNPGTATTNEKLFF. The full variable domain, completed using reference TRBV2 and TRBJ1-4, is EPEVTQTPSHQVTQMGQEVILRCVPISNHLYFYWYRQILGQKVEFLVSFYNNEISEKSEIFDDQFSVERPDGSNFTLKIRSTKLEDSAMYFCASSRNPGTATTNEKLFFGSGTQLSVL.